Below are 11 T cell receptor beta chains sequenced from a single sample in a study of T cells after yellow fever vaccination. MiXCR, applied by TCRdb to the 5' RACE reads, yields one record per CDR3 protein. The sample has a few hundred thousand distinct CDR3 sequences; about 3.5% are singletons. The source was PBMCs, collected on the day of the yellow fever booster vaccination. The source of these receptors is a man aged 18 to 29 who received the YFV17D yellow fever vaccine.

The rearrangement uses TRBV7-9 and TRBJ1-1; D gene uncertain. The CDR3 runs 11 residues. From germline, CDR1 is SEHNR and CDR2 FQNEAQ (reference sequence). With 8 bases removed from V and 6 bases from J, the gap between germline ends came to 10 bases. This CDR3 is CASAVGPEAFF. The CDR3 DNA reads as TGTGCCAGCGCCGTCGGACCTGAAGCTTTCTTT.

This clonotype was observed a handful of times. V usage is TRBV5-1 and J usage is TRBJ1-3, with TRBD1 as a possible D gene (6 bases). This CDR3 is 14 amino acids long. V dropped 1 base and J dropped 6 bases, with 11 bases sitting between them. Germline loops: CDR1 SGHRS, CDR2 YFSETQ. The CDR3 here is CASSLRGGENTIYF. The CDR3 region has the DNA TGCGCCAGCAGCTTGCGAGGGGGGGAAAACACCATATATTTT. The full variable domain, its missing parts supplied by reference TRBV5-1 and TRBJ1-3, is KAGVTQTPRYLIKTRGQQVTLSCSPISGHRSVSWYQQTPGQGLQFLFEYFSETQRNKGNFPGRFSGRQFSNSRSEMNVSTLELGDSALYLCASSLRGGENTIYFGEGSWLTVV.

This clonotype has at least ten counts. The J gene is TRBJ2-2, the V gene TRBV4-3; 10 bases are a match to TRBD1. CDR1 is LGHNA, CDR2 YSLEER, per germline. The V gene end was trimmed by 4 bases and the J gene end by 7 bases; junction bases not matched to a gene: 3. The CDR3 consists of 14 residues. The CDR3 sequence is CASSPDRGSGELFF. CDR3 coding DNA: TGCGCCAGCAGCCCGGACAGGGGGAGCGGGGAGCTGTTTTTT.

This chain uses TRBV19 with TRBJ2-5; TRBD1 aligns across 7 bases. The CDR3 sequence is 13 residues long. The germline CDR1 and CDR2 sequences are LNHDA and SQIVND (reference sequence). The CDR3 here is CATGTVNQETQYF. The CDR3 coding sequence is TGTGCGACCGGGACAGTCAACCAAGAGACCCAGTACTTC.

The chain links TRBV10-3 to TRBJ2-5, with 9 bases lining up with TRBD1. Germline CDR1 is ENHRY and CDR2 is SYGVKD. The CDR3 spans 14 residues. The V gene end was trimmed by 4 bases and the J gene end by 5 bases; junction bases not matched to a gene: 5. This CDR3 reads CAISVTGTGETQYF. The CDR3 nucleotides are TGTGCCATCAGTGTGACCGGGACAGGGGAGACCCAGTACTTC.

This clonotype occurred many times. This chain links TRBV5-1 with TRBJ2-5; maybe TRBD1 (5 bases). The CDR3 runs 14 residues. V was trimmed by 7 bases and J by 2 bases, leaving 15 bases between them. Germline values: CDR1 SGHRS, CDR2 YFSETQ. The CDR3: CASRRQTSQETQYF. The CDR3 DNA sequence: TGCGCCAGCCGCAGACAGACCAGTCAAGAGACCCAGTACTTC.

This clonotype has a handful of counts. The chain combines TRBV11-2 with TRBJ2-3; 8 bases are shared with TRBD2. V shed 1 base and J 4 bases; nucleotides not matched to a gene: 10. The CDR3 is 17 amino acids. Germline assignment: CDR1 SGHAT and CDR2 FQNNGV. For the CDR3, the DNA is TGTGCCAGCAGCTTAGCCGGGGGGGCCGTCTCCTCAGATACGCAGTATTTT. Its protein is CASSLAGGAVSSDTQYF.

At least ten counts were recorded for this clonotype. The chain employs TRBV5-1 and TRBJ2-5, with 7 positions matching TRBD1. V lost 1 base to trimming and J lost 7 bases; unmatched junction nucleotides: 7. From germline, CDR1 is SGHRS and CDR2 YFSETQ. The CDR3 runs 14 residues. DNA for the CDR3: TGCGCCAGCAGCTTGCCCGGGACAGTAAGGACCCAGTACTTC. It is translated as CASSLPGTVRTQYF.

This clonotype was found many times. The chain has TRBV6-2 or TRBV6-3 and TRBJ2-6; D uncertain. Germline V CDR1 and CDR2: MNHEY, SVGEGT. The CDR3 sequence is 16 residues long. With 8 bases removed from V and 3 bases from J, the gap between germline ends came to 17 bases. This chain's CDR3 is CASGRPPSDGANVLTF. DNA of the CDR3: TGTGCCAGCGGTAGGCCCCCGTCCGATGGGGCCAACGTCCTGACTTTC.

Many counts were recorded for this clonotype. The chain carries TRBV6-5 and TRBJ1-3; D call uncertain. There are 13 residues in the CDR3. V was cut by 0 bases and J by 4 bases, with 4 bases left in between. Germline loops: CDR1 MNHEY, CDR2 SVGAGI. The DNA for the CDR3 is TGTGCCAGCAGTTACTCCAGGGGAAACACCATATATTTT. This translates into CASSYSRGNTIYF.

This clonotype came up many times. This chain uses TRBV9 with TRBJ2-2; TRBD2 is a possible D gene (5 bases). Trimming left V 4 bases short and J 4 bases short, with 8 bases between. Germline V gene lookup returns CDR1 SGDLS and CDR2 YYNGEE. The CDR3 extends over 13 amino acids. In nucleotides, the CDR3 is TGTGCCAGCAGCCCAACTAGCACCGGGGAGCTGTTTTTT. Translating it yields CASSPTSTGELFF.